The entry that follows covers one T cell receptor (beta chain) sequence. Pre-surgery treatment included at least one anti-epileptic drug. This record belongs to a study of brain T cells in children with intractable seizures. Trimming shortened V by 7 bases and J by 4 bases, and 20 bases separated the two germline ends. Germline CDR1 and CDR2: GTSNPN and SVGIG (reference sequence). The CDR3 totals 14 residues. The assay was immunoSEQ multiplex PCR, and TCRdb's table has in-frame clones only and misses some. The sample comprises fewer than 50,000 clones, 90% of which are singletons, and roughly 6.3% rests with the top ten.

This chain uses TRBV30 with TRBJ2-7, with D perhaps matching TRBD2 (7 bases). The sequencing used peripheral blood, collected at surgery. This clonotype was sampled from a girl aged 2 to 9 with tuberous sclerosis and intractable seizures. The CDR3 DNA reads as TGTGCCTTCTCCCCCGGGGGGCGAGGTTACGAGCAGTACTTC. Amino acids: CAFSPGGRGYEQYF.